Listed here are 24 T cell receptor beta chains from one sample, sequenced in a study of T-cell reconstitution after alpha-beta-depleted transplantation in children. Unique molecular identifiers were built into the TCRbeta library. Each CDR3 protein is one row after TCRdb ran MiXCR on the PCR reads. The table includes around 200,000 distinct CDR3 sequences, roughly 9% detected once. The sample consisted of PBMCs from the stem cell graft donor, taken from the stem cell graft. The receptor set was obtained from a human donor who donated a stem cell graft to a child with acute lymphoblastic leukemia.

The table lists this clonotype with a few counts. The CDR3 loop is CAISPGQGEGSTEAFF. As DNA, the CDR3 is TGTGCCATCAGCCCAGGACAGGGCGAGGGGAGCACTGAAGCTTTCTTT. The chain is built from TRBV10-3 and TRBJ1-1; the match to TRBD1 covers 8 bases. The CDR3 length is 16 residues. The germline gives CDR1 ENHRY, CDR2 SYGVKD. With 6 bases clipped from V and 4 bases from J, the junction kept 13 bases outside the gene matches.

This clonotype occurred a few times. In nucleotides, the CDR3 is TGCAGTGCTGGACCGGACACAAACTATGGCTACACCTTC. Protein: CSAGPDTNYGYTF. J is TRBJ1-2 and V is TRBV20-1; the D gene is possibly TRBD1 (5 bases). CDR3 length equals 13 residues. Germline-derived CDR1 and CDR2 are DFQATT and SNEGSKA (reference sequence). V was shortened by 5 bases and J by 2 bases, with 12 bases between the two germline ends.

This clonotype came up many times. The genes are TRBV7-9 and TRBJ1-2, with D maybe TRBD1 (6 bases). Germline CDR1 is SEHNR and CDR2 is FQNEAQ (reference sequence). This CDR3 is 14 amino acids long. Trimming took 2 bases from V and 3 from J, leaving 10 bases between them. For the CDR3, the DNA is TGTGCCAGCAGCTTAAGGGGGGACTACTATGGCTACACCTTC. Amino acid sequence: CASSLRGDYYGYTF. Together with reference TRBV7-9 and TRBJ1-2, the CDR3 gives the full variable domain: DTGVSQNPRHKITKRGQNVTFRCDPISEHNRLYWYRQTLGQGPEFLTYFQNEAQLEKSRLLSDRFSAERPKGSFSTLEIQRTEQGDSAMYLCASSLRGDYYGYTFGSGTRLTVV.

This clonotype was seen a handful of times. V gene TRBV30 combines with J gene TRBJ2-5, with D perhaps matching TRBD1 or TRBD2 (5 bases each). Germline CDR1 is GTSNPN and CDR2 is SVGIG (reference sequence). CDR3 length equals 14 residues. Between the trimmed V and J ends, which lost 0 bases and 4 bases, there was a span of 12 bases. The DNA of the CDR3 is TGTGCCTGGAGTGTATTCAGGGAGTCAGAGACCCAGTACTTC. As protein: CAWSVFRESETQYF.

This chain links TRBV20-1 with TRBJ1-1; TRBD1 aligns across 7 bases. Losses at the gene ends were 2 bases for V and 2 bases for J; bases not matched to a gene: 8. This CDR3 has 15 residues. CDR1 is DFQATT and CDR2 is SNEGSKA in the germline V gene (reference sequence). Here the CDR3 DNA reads TGCAGTGCTAGATTCCCCGGGACAGCAAACACTGAAGCTTTCTTT. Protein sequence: CSARFPGTANTEAFF.

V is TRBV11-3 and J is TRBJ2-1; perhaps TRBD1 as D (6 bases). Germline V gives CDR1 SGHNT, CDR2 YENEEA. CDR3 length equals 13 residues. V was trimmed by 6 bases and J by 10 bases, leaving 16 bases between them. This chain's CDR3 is CASRPAGVREQFF. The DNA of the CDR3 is TGTGCCAGCAGGCCAGCAGGGGTGAGGGAGCAGTTCTTC. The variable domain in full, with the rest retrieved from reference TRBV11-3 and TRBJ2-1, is EAGVVQSPRYKIIEKKQPVAFWCNPISGHNTLYWYLQNLGQGPELLIRYENEEAVDDSQLPKDRFSAERLKGVDSTLKIQPAELGDSAVYLCASRPAGVREQFFGPGTRLTVL.

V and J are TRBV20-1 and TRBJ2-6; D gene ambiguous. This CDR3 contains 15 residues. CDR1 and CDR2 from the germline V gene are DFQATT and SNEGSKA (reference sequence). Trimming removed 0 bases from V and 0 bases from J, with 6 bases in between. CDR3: CSARDIYSGANVLTF. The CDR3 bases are TGCAGTGCTAGAGATATCTACTCTGGGGCCAACGTCCTGACTTTC.

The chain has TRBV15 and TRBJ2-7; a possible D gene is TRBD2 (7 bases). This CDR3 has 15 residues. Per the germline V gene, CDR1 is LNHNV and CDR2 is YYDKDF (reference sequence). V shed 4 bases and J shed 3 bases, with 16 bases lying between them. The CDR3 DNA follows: TGTGCCACCAGCACCGCGTCGGGGGGCGGCTACGAGCAGTACTTC. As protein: CATSTASGGGYEQYF.

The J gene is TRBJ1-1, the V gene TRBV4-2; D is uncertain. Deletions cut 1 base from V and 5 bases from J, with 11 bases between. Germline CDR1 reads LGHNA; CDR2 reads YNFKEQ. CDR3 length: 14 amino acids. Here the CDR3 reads CASSQGQRGTEAFF. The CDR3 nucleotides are TGTGCCAGCAGCCAAGGCCAACGCGGGACTGAAGCTTTCTTT.

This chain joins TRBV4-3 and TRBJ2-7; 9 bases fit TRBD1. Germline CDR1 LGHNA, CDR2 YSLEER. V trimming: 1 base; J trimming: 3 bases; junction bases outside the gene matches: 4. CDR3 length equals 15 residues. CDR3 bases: TGCGCCAGCAGCCAAGTGGGACAGGGTGACTACGAGCAGTACTTC. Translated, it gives CASSQVGQGDYEQYF.

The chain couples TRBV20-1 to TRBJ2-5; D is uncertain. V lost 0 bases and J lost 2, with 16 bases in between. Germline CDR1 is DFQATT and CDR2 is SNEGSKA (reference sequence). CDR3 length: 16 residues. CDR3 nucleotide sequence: TGCAGTGCTAGAGATCCGTTCGTGGCAGTTCAAGAGACCCAGTACTTC. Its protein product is CSARDPFVAVQETQYF.

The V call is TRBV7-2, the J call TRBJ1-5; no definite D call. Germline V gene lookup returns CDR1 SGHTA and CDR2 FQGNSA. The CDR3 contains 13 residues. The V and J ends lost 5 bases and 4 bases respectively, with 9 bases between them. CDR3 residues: CASSPQDNQPQHF. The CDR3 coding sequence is TGTGCCAGCAGCCCCCAGGATAATCAGCCCCAGCATTTT.

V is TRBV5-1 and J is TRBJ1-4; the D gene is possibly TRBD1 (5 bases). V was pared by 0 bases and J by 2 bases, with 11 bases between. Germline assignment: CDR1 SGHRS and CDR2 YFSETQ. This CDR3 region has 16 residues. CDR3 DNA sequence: TGCGCCAGCAGCTTGGAGGGACGAGGGACTAATGAAAAACTGTTTTTT. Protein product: CASSLEGRGTNEKLFF. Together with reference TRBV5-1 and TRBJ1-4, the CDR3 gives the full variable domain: KAGVTQTPRYLIKTRGQQVTLSCSPISGHRSVSWYQQTPGQGLQFLFEYFSETQRNKGNFPGRFSGRQFSNSRSEMNVSTLELGDSALYLCASSLEGRGTNEKLFFGSGTQLSVL.

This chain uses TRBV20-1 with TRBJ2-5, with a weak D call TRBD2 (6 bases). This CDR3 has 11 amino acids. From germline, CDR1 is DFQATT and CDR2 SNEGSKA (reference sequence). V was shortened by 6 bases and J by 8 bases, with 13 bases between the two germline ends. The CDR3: CSAGTPATQYF. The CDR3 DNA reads TGCAGTGCCGGGACTCCTGCCACCCAGTACTTC.

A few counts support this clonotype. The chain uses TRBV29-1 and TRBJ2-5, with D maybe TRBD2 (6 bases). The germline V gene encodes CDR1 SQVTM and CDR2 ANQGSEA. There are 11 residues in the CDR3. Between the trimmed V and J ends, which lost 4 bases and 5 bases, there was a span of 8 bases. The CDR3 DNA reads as TGCAGCGTTGGCGGGGTTGAGACCCAGTACTTC. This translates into CSVGGVETQYF. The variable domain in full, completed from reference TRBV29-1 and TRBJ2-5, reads SAVISQKPSRDICQRGTSLTIQCQVDSQVTMMFWYRQQPGQSLTLIATANQGSEATYESGFVIDKFPISRPNLTFSTLTVSNMSPEDSSIYLCSVGGVETQYFGPGTRLLVL.

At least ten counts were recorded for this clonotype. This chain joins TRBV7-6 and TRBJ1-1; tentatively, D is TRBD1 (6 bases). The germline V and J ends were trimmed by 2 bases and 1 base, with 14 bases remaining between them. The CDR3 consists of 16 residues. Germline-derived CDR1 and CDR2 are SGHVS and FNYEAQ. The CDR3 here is CASSLPPQGPNTEAFF. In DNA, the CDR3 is TGTGCCAGCAGCTTACCTCCACAGGGACCGAACACTGAAGCTTTCTTT.

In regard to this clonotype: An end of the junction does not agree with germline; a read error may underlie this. The CDR3 sequence is CASAGGSGETDTEYF. The CDR3 nucleotides read TGCGCCAGCGCCGGGGGATCGGGAGAGACAGATACGGAGTATTTT. V and J are TRBV5-1 and TRBJ2-3, with TRBD2 as a possible D gene (6 bases). This CDR3 contains 15 residues. CDR1 and CDR2 (germline): SGHRS, YFSETQ.

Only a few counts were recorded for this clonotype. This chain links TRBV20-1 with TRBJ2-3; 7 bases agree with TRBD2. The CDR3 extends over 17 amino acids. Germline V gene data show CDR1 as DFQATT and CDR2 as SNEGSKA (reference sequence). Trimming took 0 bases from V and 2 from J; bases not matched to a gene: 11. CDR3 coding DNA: TGCAGTGCTAGAGATACGGGACTACCGTTCCCCACAGATACGCAGTATTTT. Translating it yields CSARDTGLPFPTDTQYF.

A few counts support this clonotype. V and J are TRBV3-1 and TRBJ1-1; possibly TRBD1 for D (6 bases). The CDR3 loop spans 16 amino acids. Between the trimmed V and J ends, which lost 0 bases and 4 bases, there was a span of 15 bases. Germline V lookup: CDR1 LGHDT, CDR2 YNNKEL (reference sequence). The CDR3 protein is CASSQDPLQGSTEAFF. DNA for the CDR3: TGTGCCAGCAGCCAAGACCCCCTTCAGGGGAGCACTGAAGCTTTCTTT. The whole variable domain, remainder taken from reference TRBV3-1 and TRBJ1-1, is DTAVSQTPKYLVTQMGNDKSIKCEQNLGHDTMYWYKQDSKKFLKIMFSYNNKELIINETVPNRFSPKSPDKAHLNLHINSLELGDSAVYFCASSQDPLQGSTEAFFGQGTRLTVV.

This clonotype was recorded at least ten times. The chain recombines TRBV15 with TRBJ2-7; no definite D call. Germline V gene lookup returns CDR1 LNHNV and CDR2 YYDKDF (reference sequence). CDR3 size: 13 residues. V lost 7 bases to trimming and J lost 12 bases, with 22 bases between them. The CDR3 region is CATMHVGLRSWYF. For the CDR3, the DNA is TGTGCCACCATGCACGTGGGCCTTAGAAGTTGGTACTTC.

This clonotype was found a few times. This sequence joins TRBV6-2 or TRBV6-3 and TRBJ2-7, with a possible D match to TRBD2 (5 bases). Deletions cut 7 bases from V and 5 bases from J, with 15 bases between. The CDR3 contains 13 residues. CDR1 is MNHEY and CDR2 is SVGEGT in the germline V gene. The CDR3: CASNGPGVDEQYF. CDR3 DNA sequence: TGTGCCAGCAATGGTCCCGGGGTGGACGAGCAGTACTTC.

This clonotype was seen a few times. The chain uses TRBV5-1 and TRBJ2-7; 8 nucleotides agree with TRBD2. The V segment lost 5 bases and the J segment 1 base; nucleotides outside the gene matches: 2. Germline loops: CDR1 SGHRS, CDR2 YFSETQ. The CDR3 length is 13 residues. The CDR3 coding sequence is TGCGCCAGCAGGCGGGGGGATTCCTACGAGCAGTACTTC. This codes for CASRRGDSYEQYF.

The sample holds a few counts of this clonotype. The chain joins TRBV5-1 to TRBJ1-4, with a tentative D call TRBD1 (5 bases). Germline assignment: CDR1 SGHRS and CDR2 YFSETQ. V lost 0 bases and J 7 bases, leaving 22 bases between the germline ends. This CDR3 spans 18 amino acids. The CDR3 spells CASSLGHRDQRHSEKLFF. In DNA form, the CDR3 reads TGCGCCAGCAGCTTGGGCCACCGGGACCAGAGGCACAGTGAAAAACTGTTTTTT.

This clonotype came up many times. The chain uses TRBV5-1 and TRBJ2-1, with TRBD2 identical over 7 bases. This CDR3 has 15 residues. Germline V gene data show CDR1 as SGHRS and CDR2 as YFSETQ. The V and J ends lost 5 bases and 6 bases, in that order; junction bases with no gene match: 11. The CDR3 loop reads CASSLLASGGNEQFF. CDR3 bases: TGCGCCAGCAGTTTACTAGCGAGTGGGGGCAATGAGCAGTTCTTC.